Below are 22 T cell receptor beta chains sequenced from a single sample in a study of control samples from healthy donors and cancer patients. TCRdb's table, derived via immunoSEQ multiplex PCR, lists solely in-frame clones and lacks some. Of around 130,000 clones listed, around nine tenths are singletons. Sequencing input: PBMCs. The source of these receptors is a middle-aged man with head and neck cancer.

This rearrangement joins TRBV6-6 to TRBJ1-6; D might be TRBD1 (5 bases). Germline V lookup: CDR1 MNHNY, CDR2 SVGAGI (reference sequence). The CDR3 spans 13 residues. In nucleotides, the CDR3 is TGTGCTGCGTCAAGGGGTTGGAATTCACCCCTCCACTTT. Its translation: CAASRGWNSPLHF.

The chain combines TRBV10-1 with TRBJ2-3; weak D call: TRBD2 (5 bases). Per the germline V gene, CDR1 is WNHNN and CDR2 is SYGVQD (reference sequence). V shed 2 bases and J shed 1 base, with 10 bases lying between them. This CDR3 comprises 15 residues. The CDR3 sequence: CASSEPRDGTDTQYF. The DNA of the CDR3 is TGCGCCAGCAGTGAGCCCCGGGATGGCACAGATACGCAGTATTTT.

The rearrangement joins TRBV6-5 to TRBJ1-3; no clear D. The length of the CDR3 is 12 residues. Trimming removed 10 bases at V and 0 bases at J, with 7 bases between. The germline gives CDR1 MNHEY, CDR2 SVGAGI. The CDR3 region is CATGNSGNTIYF. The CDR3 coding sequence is TGTGCCACCGGTAACTCTGGAAACACCATATATTTT.

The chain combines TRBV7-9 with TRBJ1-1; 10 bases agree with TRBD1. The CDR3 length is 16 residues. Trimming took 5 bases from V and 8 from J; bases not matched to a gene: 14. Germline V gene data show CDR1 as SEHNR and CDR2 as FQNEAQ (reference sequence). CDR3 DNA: TGTGCCAGCAGCCCCTCGACAGGGGGCAGAACATTCGAAGCTTTCTTT. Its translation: CASSPSTGGRTFEAFF.

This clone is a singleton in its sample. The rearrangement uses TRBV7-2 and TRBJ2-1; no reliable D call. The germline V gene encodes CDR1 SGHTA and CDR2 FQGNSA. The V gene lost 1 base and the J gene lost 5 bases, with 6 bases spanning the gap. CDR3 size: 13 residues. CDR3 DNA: TGTGCCAGCAGCTTAGTCACTCACAATGAGCAGTTCTTC. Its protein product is CASSLVTHNEQFF.

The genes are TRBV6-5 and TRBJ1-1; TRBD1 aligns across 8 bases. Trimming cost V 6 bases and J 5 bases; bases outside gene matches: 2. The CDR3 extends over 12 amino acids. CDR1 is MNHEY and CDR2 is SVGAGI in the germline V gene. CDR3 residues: CASRDRETEAFF. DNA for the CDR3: TGTGCCAGCAGGGACAGGGAGACTGAAGCTTTCTTT.

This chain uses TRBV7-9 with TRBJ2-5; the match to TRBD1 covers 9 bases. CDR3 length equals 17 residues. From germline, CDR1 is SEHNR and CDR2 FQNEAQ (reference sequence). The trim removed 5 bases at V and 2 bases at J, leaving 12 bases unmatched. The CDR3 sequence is CASSKKPRDREQETQYF. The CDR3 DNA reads TGTGCCAGCAGCAAAAAACCCCGGGACAGGGAGCAAGAGACCCAGTACTTC.

The CDR3 loop is CASSWTSGPSDTQYF. DNA for the CDR3: TGTGCCAGCAGCTGGACTAGCGGGCCCTCAGATACGCAGTATTTT. V usage is TRBV28 and J usage is TRBJ2-3; 11 bases are a match to TRBD2. The germline V gene encodes CDR1 MDHEN and CDR2 SYDVKM. The CDR3 loop spans 15 amino acids. After removal of 6 bases from V and 4 bases from J, the junction contained 6 bases not matched to a gene.

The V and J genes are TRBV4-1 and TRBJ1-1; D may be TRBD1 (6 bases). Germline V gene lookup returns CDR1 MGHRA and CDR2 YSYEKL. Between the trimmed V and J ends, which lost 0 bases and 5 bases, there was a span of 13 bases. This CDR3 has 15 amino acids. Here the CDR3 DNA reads TGCGCCAGCAGCCAAGATGCCAGGGGAGGGACTGAAGCTTTCTTT. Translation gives CASSQDARGGTEAFF.

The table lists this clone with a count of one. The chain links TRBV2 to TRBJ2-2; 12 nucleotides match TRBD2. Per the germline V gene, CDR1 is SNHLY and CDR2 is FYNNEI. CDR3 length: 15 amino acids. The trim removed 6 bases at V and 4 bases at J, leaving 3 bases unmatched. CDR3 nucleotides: TGTGCCAGCAGGGGACTAGCGGGTTTCACCGGGGAGCTGTTTTTT. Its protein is CASRGLAGFTGELFF.

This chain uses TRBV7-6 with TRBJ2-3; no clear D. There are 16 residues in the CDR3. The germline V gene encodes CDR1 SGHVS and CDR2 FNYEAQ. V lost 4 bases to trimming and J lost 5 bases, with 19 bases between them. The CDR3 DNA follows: TGTGCCAGCAGCTCCCTTTTCCCCGGTACGATAGATACGCAGTATTTT. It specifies CASSSLFPGTIDTQYF.

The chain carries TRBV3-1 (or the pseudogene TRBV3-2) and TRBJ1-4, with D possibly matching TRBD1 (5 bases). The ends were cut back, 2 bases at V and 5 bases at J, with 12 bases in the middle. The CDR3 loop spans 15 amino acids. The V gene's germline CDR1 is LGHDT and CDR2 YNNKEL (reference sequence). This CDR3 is CASSQFEKGNEKLFF. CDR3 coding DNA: TGTGCCAGCAGCCAATTCGAGAAGGGGAATGAAAAACTGTTTTTT.

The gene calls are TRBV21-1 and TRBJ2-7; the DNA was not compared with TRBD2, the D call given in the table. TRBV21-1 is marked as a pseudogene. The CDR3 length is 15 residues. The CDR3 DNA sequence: TGTGCCAGCAGCAAAGGAGGAACGAGCTCCTACGAGCAGTACTTC. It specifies CASSKGGTSSYEQYF.

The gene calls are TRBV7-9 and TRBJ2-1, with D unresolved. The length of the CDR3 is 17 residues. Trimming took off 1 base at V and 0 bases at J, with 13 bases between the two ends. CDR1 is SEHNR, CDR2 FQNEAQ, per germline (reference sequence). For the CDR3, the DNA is TGTGCCAGCAGCTTAGGGACGCCGATGAGCTCCTACAATGAGCAGTTCTTC. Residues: CASSLGTPMSSYNEQFF.

CDR3 amino acids: CASSIQLAGDVDEQFF. CDR3 bases: TGTGCCAGTAGTATTCAACTAGCGGGGGATGTCGATGAGCAGTTCTTC. The chain uses TRBV19 and TRBJ2-1; 11 positions agree with TRBD2. With 3 bases clipped from V and 8 bases from J, the junction kept 9 bases outside the gene matches. CDR1 is LNHDA, CDR2 SQIVND, per germline (reference sequence). This CDR3 spans 16 amino acids.

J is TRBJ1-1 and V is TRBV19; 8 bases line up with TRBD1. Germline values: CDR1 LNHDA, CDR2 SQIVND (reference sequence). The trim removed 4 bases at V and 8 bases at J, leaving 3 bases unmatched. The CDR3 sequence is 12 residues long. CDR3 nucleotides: TGTGCCAGTAGTACATACAGGGGGGAAGCTTTCTTT. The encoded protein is CASSTYRGEAFF.

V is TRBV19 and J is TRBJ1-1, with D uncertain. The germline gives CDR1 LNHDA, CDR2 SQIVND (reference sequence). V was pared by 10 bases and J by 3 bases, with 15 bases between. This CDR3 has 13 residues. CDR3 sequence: CATFSGGYTEAFF. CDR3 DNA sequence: TGTGCCACCTTCTCAGGAGGGTACACTGAAGCTTTCTTT.

The CDR3 region has the DNA TGTGCCAGCTCACTGAACACCGGGACACCCACCGGGGAGCTGTTTTTT. It translates to CASSLNTGTPTGELFF. The V gene is TRBV18, the J gene TRBJ2-2; D possibly corresponds to TRBD1 (6 bases). Germline lookup yields CDR1 KGHSH and CDR2 LQKENI. The length of the CDR3 is 16 residues. V was cut by 4 bases and J by 4 bases, with 16 bases left in between.

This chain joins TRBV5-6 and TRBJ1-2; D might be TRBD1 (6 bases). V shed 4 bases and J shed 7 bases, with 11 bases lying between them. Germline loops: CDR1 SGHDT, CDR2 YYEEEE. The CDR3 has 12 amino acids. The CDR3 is CASSTGGRGYTF. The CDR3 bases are TGTGCCAGCAGCACCGGGGGCCGTGGCTACACCTTC. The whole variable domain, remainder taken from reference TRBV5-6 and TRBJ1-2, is DAGVTQSPTHLIKTRGQQVTLRCSPKSGHDTVSWYQQALGQGPQFIFQYYEEEERQRGNFPDRFSGHQFPNYSSELNVNALLLGDSALYLCASSTGGRGYTFGSGTRLTVV.

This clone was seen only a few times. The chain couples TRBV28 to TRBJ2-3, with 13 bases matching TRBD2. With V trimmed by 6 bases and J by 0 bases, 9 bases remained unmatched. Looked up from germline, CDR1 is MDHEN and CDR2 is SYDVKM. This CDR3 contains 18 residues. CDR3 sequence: CASSLEGLAGFSTDTQYF. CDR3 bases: TGTGCCAGCAGCCTAGAGGGACTAGCGGGATTTAGCACAGATACGCAGTATTTT.

CDR3 DNA sequence: TGCGCCAGCAGCCAAGTGAAGGAAGCCGGGGAGCTGTTTTTT. Protein: CASSQVKEAGELFF. V usage is TRBV4-1 and J usage is TRBJ2-2; D unclear. The CDR3 is 14 amino acids. CDR1 is MGHRA and CDR2 is YSYEKL in the germline V gene. V was trimmed by 1 base and J by 6 bases, leaving 9 bases between them.

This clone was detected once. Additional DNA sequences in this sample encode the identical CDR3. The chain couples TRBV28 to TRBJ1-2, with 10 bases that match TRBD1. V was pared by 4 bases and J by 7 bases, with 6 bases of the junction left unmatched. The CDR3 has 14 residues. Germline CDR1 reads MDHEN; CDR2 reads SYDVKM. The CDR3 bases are TGTGCCAGCAGTTCGGGACAGGGGTTTGGTGGCTACACCTTC. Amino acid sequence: CASSSGQGFGGYTF.